The source of this TCR beta chain is a study of control samples from healthy donors and cancer patients. Profiling relied on immunoSEQ multiplex PCR, and the TCRdb table lists in-frame clones only, not all of them. Of fewer than 65,000 clones listed, 80% are singletons. Per germline, CDR1 SGHRS and CDR2 YFSETQ. The CDR3 loop spans 12 amino acids. Trimming left V 1 base short and J 7 bases short, with 9 bases between. The sample taken for sequencing was blood. The rearrangement links TRBV5-1 to TRBJ2-7, with D unclear. The receptor comes from a man aged 65 to 79 in good health. The CDR3 coding sequence is TGCGCCAGCAGCTTGAGCCGGGTAGAGCAGTACTTC. Protein: CASSLSRVEQYF. The variable domain in full, with the rest retrieved from reference TRBV5-1 and TRBJ2-7, is KAGVTQTPRYLIKTRGQQVTLSCSPISGHRSVSWYQQTPGQGLQFLFEYFSETQRNKGNFPGRFSGRQFSNSRSEMNVSTLELGDSALYLCASSLSRVEQYFGPGTRLTVT.